The entry that follows covers one T cell receptor (beta chain) sequence. PCR employed 60 Vbeta and 13 Jbeta primers. TCRdb's copy holds only in-frame clones and misses some; the assay was immunoSEQ multiplex PCR. The sample has around 63,000 clones; 78% are singletons. This sample is part of a study of cytomegalovirus exposure and HLA in healthy donors. Each donor was nominally healthy when sampled (though unrecorded immune exposures were likely). This CDR3 contains 15 residues. Germline V CDR1 and CDR2: SGHDT, YYEEEE. The ends were cut back, 4 bases at V and 2 bases at J, with 14 bases in the middle. Material: PBMCs. The source is a man aged 35-49 years in good health and CMV-seronegative. This sequence joins TRBV5-6 and TRBJ2-3; a possible D gene is TRBD2 (6 bases). Here the CDR3 reads CASSNYRDSTDTQYF. CDR3 sequence (DNA): TGTGCCAGCAGCAACTACCGGGACTCCACAGATACGCAGTATTTT.